The T cell receptor beta chain under discussion was sequenced for a study of regulatory T cells in long-lasting Graves disease (dated by TCRdb to 2020 to 2023). Some background on the complete study: Patients with newly diagnosed Graves' disease had been on antithyroid drugs for under 3 months. The study was registered as a clinical trial and conducted in China. A total of around 35 samples underwent TCR sequencing: around 13 from persistent and roughly 20 from newly diagnosed Graves' disease patients. Peripheral blood TCR sequencing and RNA sequencing compared persistent Graves' disease patients with newly diagnosed Graves' disease patients. The full study reports these points: Because the primary lesion, thyroid tissue, could not be accessed, the study looked at peripheral blood alone. More public clonotypes were shared among persistent patients (approximately 3,000) than among newly diagnosed patients (approximately 930). The authors noted that the small sample size was a limitation that may lower accuracy. Sequencing and analysis were restricted to the TCR beta chain. Persistent Graves' disease patients showed lower TCR Shannon entropy and fewer highly expanded clones than newly diagnosed patients, suggesting clonal expansion. Persistent disease showed preferential use of TRBV28, TRBJ1-2 and TRBJ2-5, whereas newly diagnosed disease favored TRBV20-1 and TRBJ2-1.

Libraries were prepared through multiplex PCR. Sequencing was performed on an Illumina HiSeq 4000. CDR3 regions were amplified by Arm-PCR with iRepertoire HTBI primers to construct TCR beta libraries. Before sequencing, the PCR products underwent gel purification. The study's processing was this. A total of roughly 58 TRBV and 14 TRBJ segments were identified across samples and were used for gene usage analysis of CDR3 amino acid clonotypes. Filtered high-quality paired reads were merged into contigs using COPE and FqMerger. BLAST was used to align contigs to IMGT TRBV, TRBD and TRBJ reference genes, and CDR3 was defined according to IMGT. Clonotypes above 0.1% frequency were classified as highly expanded clones. Repertoire diversity was measured by Shannon entropy, and V-J evenness by the Gini coefficient. A clonotype was considered public if more than one individual shared it. TCRdb reprocessing: public reads trimmed at Q25 with fastp, clones called with MiXCR, in-frame beta chains kept. A single entry per CDR3 protein holds the most common genes and DNA from its merged rows. The V and J calls here are based on TCRdb, not the publication. Within this sample are around 450,000 distinct CDR3 sequences, with about 15% of them counted one time only. The biggest ten clones account for under 9% of the sample.

The CDR3 runs 15 amino acids, cysteine and phenylalanine included. Only CDR3 DNA remains: 45 bases, in frame from the first base. V has 4 bases trimmed and J has 4 bases trimmed; junction bases matching no gene number 6. The germline V gene encodes CDR1 SGDLS and CDR2 YYNGEE. About this clonotype itself: There is no known antigen for this receptor. No qualities accompany the bases; no much larger clone lies one base away.

The sample's time point label is to be understood as: newly diagnosed GD, antithyroid drugs for less than 3 months. For both TCR sequencing and RNA sequencing, RNA was extracted from PBMCs using TRIzol. The diagnosis of Graves' disease was made according to American Thyroid Association guidelines. Patients were recruited from an endocrinology department in Xi'an, China. Each patient gave 7.5 to 10 milliliters of peripheral blood, collected in an EDTA anticoagulant tube. Ficoll Paque Plus density gradient separation was used to isolate PBMCs, and no further T cell sorting was done. RNA quality was checked with an Agilent 2100 Bioanalyzer and agarose gel, and concentration with a NanoDrop 2000. These data were likewise used in another study, on T cells in Graves' hyperthyroidism and ophthalmopathy. That second report states: A patient counted as having stable Graves' hyperthyroidism if no progression to ophthalmopathy occurred over 18 months of follow-up. The hyperthyroidism patients were between 18 and 65 years old and newly diagnosed, with a disease duration of less than 2 months. Patients with uncontrolled infections, other autoimmune diseases, pregnancy or lactation were excluded. Diagnoses were based on clinical symptoms, serum thyroxine and TRAb, thyroid ultrasound and orbital computed tomography. The first round of RT-PCR for the TCR CDR3 was performed with the HTBI primer set and the Qiagen OneStep RT-PCR kit. Most expanded thyroid clonotypes (frequency above 0.001) were also detected in blood, suggesting blood repertoires may reflect thyroid immune responses. In cross-validation, a model built on a 13 V-J signature told ophthalmopathy apart from stable hyperthyroidism with less than 90% sensitivity and approximately 81% specificity, and in testing the same model reached 80%/75%. In validation, progression to ophthalmopathy was predicted by the model with 70% to 71% sensitivity and just over 72% specificity, a median of about 6.4 months before onset. To identify distinguishing TCR V-J signatures, a discovery cohort of roughly 100 patients was used, comprising under 45 with Graves' ophthalmopathy and some 60 with stable Graves' hyperthyroidism. Prospective prediction of ophthalmopathy was tested in an independent validation cohort consisting of 18 hyperthyroidism patients and 15 or so patients who later progressed to ophthalmopathy. For training and testing, the 100 or so patients in the discovery cohort were randomly divided in a 7:3 ratio. In addition, the study compared T-cell repertoires in thyroid tissue and in blood from a handful of Graves' hyperthyroidism patients. Following sampling, methimazole starting at 30 mg daily was given to hyperthyroidism patients, and high-dose intravenous methylprednisolone was given to ophthalmopathy patients. Libraries were constructed in a second round of multiplex PCR, after which size selection and purification were carried out. The libraries were sequenced on an Illumina HiSeq2000 using paired-end 100 bp reads. SOAPnuke was used to process the raw data, with reads discarded if the reads contained adapters or uncalled bases, had a mean Phred below 15, or lacked an exact constant-primer or identifier match. High-quality paired reads were merged using COPE v1.2.5, and each unique nucleotide sequence was defined as a clonotype. MiTCR v1.1 was used to align the clonotypes against IMGT TRBV, TRBD and TRBJ reference segments. Analysis was restricted to V-J combinations with a frequency above 0.0001, which covered roughly 99% of repertoires. A TCS score was defined as the ratio between F50 (clonal expansion) and ExV (chaos), using BLOSUM62-based TCRdist between CDR3 peptides within each V-J. Welch's t-statistics and random forest reduced fewer than 600 V-J features to under 15, which were used in a naive Bayes classifier (R e1071). No statistical method was used to set the sample size in advance, and investigators knew the group allocation. The paper describes TCR Vbeta CDR3 sequencing of some 130 peripheral blood samples, made up of around 41 ophthalmopathy patients, approximately 76 hyperthyroidism patients and 17 progressor patients.

The rearrangement combines TRBV9 with TRBJ2-1; 9 junctional bases match TRBD2. Sample: peripheral blood mononuclear cells (PBMCs), taken at new diagnosis, from a patient treated with antithyroid drugs. The origin of this receptor is a middle-aged woman with Graves disease. Donor details come from another sample of the same person, matched by shared clones. The DNA sequence is TGTGCCAGCAGCCCCGGTAGCGGGAGATACAATGAGCAGTTCTTC. Its translation reads: CASSPGSGRYNEQFF.